This TCR beta chain emerged from a study of circulating and synovial CD4+ cells in juvenile arthritis. This clone occurred a few times. Its antigen is unknown. Study findings and constraints: Vbeta family usage analysis did not detect the pathogenic-like versus bulk difference. These blood cells shared more CDR3 sequences with synovium than bulk blood.

Measured with immunoSEQ multiplex PCR; TCRdb has only the in-frame clones, and not every one. The sample records about 34,000 clones, roughly 95% being singletons. The receptor comes from a human donor with juvenile idiopathic arthritis. Sequenced sample: CD4+ T cells from blood.

The CDR3 loop reads CASSPEGGSTYGYTF. The DNA for the CDR3 is TGTGCCAGCAGTCCAGAAGGAGGCTCAACCTATGGCTACACCTTC. The rearrangement joins TRBV6-4 to TRBJ1-2; no firm D call. The germline V gene encodes CDR1 MRHNA and CDR2 SNTAGT. The CDR3 is 15 residues long. Trimming shortened V by 5 bases and J by 4 bases, and 17 bases separated the two germline ends.